This T cell receptor beta chain was sequenced in a study of cytomegalovirus exposure and HLA in healthy donors. It was with 60 Vbeta and 13 Jbeta primers that the PCR ran. Only in-frame clones appear in the TCRdb table, and some are missing; sequencing was by immunoSEQ multiplex PCR. The sample lists 90,000 or so clones; more than 65% were seen once. Looked up from germline, CDR1 is SGHNT and CDR2 is YENEEA. This CDR3 has 15 amino acids. Losses at the gene ends were 0 bases for V and 6 bases for J; bases not matched to a gene: 2. Sequencing used PBMCs. The source of this sequence is a woman between 18 and 29 years old in good health and CMV-seropositive. This chain joins TRBV11-3 and TRBJ1-4; 9 positions agree with TRBD1. The CDR3 loop reads CASSLDGTGYEKLFF. In DNA form, the CDR3 reads TGTGCCAGCAGCTTAGATGGGACAGGGTATGAAAAACTGTTTTTT.